This T cell receptor beta chain stems from a study of blood T cell repertoires in COVID-19. About the study: There were acute and convalescent COVID-19 samples, and they came from the United States, Italy and Spain.

Data came from immunoSEQ multiplex PCR; TCRdb stores just in-frame clones and leaves some out. This sample has about 480,000 clones, with around 89% found just once. The V segment lost 2 bases and the J segment 6 bases; nucleotides outside the gene matches: 2. Per germline, CDR1 MNHEY and CDR2 SMNVEV (reference sequence). CDR3 length equals 14 residues. The study drew participants aged about 18 to 89 years from roughly 25 US areas. Cohorts were determined from participant-reported clinical history. Recovered status in Cohort 3 required two negative PCRs, clearance, or symptom resolution. The specimen was PBMCs or T cells enriched from blood (not recorded which). This receptor was taken from a woman between 35 and 50 years old who had recovered from COVID-19. The chain employs TRBV27 and TRBJ2-1; 9 nucleotides match TRBD1. The CDR3 DNA sequence: TGTGCCAGCAGTTTACTGACAGGGGGCAATGAGCAGTTCTTC. It yields the protein CASSLLTGGNEQFF.